Below, 8 T cell receptor beta chains from the same sample are listed, as sequenced in a study of T cell repertoires in cytomegalovirus infection. TCRdb re-called the reads with MiXCR, one entry per CDR3 protein. The table lists approximately 700,000 distinct CDR3 sequences, less than 40% of them singletons. Sequencing used PBMCs. The source of these receptors is a human donor in good health (CMV status not recorded). Some clones in this sample may be carry-over from other donors' samples.

The genes are TRBV12-3 or TRBV12-4 and TRBJ1-1, with TRBD1 matching over 7 bases. The CDR3 sequence is 15 residues long. Trimming removed 10 bases from V and 0 bases from J; junction bases left unmatched: 11. The CDR3 region has the DNA TGTGCCACCTCTGTAGACAGGGAACTGAACACTGAAGCTTTCTTT. Amino acid sequence: CATSVDRELNTEAFF.

This clonotype appeared a few times. The V call is TRBV12-3 or TRBV12-4, the J call TRBJ2-3; D ambiguous. V was clipped by 3 bases and J by 0 bases, with 4 bases between them. The length of the CDR3 is 13 residues. DNA of the CDR3: TGTGCCAGCAGTTTCGTGAGCACAGATACGCAGTATTTT. Protein product: CASSFVSTDTQYF.

The genes are TRBV14 and TRBJ2-1; possible D gene TRBD1, 5 bases. This CDR3 is 14 amino acids long. The ends were cut back, 0 bases at V and 3 bases at J, with 6 bases in the middle. Germline CDR1 reads SGHDN; CDR2 reads FVKESK. The CDR3 loop reads CASSQERGYNEQFF. CDR3 in DNA: TGTGCCAGCAGCCAAGAAAGGGGCTACAATGAGCAGTTCTTC.

This clonotype was observed a handful of times. The J gene is TRBJ2-7, the V gene TRBV28, with a tentative D call TRBD2 (6 bases). Germline V gene data show CDR1 as MDHEN and CDR2 as SYDVKM. V was pared by 6 bases and J by 2 bases, with 17 bases between. This CDR3 spans 15 amino acids. The CDR3, as DNA: TGTGCCAGCAGCTCTCACAGGAGGGGAACCTACGAGCAGTACTTC. Protein product: CASSSHRRGTYEQYF.

This rearrangement joins TRBV15 to TRBJ1-5, with 10 bases that match TRBD1. The junction had 2 bases not matched to a gene; V was cut back by 5 bases and J by 1 base. The CDR3 runs 15 residues. CDR1 and CDR2 (germline): LNHNV, YYDKDF (reference sequence). This CDR3 reads CATSWGQGSNQPQHF. The CDR3 nucleotides read TGTGCCACCAGCTGGGGACAGGGGAGCAATCAGCCCCAGCATTTT.

Remarks on this clonotype: It is likely a read error, because the conserved phenylalanine at the end of the CDR3 is missing. This chain uses TRBV20-1 with TRBJ2-1; 8 nucleotides agree with TRBD1. This CDR3 is 15 amino acids long. With V trimmed by 6 bases and J by 8 bases, 15 bases remained unmatched. The V gene's germline CDR1 is DFQATT and CDR2 SNEGSKA (reference sequence). The CDR3 spells CSAPTPGGLFDEQFL. The CDR3 DNA sequence: TGCAGTGCCCCCACCCCAGGGGGCCTGTTCGATGAGCAGTTCTTA.

This rearrangement joins TRBV6-2 or TRBV6-3 to TRBJ2-1; tentative D call: TRBD2 (6 bases). CDR3 size: 17 residues. Germline CDR1 is MNHEY and CDR2 is SVGEGT. The V gene lost 3 bases and the J gene lost 7 bases, with 22 bases spanning the gap. The CDR3 DNA follows: TGTGCCAGCAGTTATAGTCGGGGCGGGGTGGGTGTAAATGAGCAGTTCTTC. Amino acid sequence: CASSYSRGGVGVNEQFF.

V is TRBV6-1 and J is TRBJ1-5; D remains unclear. With 1 base removed from V and 7 bases from J, the gap between germline ends came to 14 bases. The CDR3 is made up of 15 amino acids. Germline values: CDR1 MNHNS, CDR2 SASEGT. This CDR3 is CASSEDGPWRQPQHF. The CDR3 bases are TGTGCCAGCAGTGAAGACGGTCCGTGGAGGCAGCCCCAGCATTTT.